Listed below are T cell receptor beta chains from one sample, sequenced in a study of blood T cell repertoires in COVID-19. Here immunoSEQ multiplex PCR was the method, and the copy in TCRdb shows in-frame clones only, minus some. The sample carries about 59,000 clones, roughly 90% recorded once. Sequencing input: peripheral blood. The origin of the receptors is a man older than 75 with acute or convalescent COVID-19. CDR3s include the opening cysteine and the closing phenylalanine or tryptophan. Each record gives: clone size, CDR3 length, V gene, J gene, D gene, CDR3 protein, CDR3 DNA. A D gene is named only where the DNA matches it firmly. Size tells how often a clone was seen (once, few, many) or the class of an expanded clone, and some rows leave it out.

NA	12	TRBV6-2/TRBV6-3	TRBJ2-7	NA	CASSIGVFEQYF	TGTGCCAGCAGTATAGGGGTCTTTGAGCAGTACTTC
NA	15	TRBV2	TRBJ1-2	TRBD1	CASSLGAGQTYGYTF	TGTGCCAGCAGCCTCGGGGCGGGACAGACGTATGGCTACACCTTC
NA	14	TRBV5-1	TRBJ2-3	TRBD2	CASSLSSGGAMQYF	TGCGCCAGCAGCTTGTCGAGCGGGGGGGCGATGCAGTATTTT
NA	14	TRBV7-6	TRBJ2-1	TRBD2	CASSQSGTSLEQFF	TGTGCCAGCAGCCAATCCGGGACTAGCCTGGAGCAGTTCTTC
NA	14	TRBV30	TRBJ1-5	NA	CAWRRPGGNQPQHF	TGTGCCTGGAGGCGCCCGGGAGGAAATCAGCCCCAGCATTTT
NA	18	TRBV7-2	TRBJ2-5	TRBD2	CASSARAGGPVGQETQYF	TGTGCCAGCAGCGCGCGGGCGGGGGGGCCGGTCGGCCAAGAGACCCAGTACTTC
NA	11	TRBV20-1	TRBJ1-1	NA	CSAKPEGAAFF	TGCAGTGCTAAACCCGAGGGTGCGGCTTTCTTT
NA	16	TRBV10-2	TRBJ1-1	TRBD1	CASSALTGTGSAEAFF	TGCGCCAGCAGTGCCTTGACCGGGACAGGCTCCGCTGAAGCTTTCTTT
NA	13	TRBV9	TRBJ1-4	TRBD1	CASSIRQGEKLFF	TGTGCCAGCAGCATACGACAGGGTGAAAAACTGTTTTTT
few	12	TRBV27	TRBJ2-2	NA	CASSGVTGELFF	TGTGCCAGCAGCGGGGTGACCGGGGAGCTGTTTTTT
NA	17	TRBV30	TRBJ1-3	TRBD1	CAWRLGQGGFRGNTIYF	TGTGCCTGGAGATTAGGACAGGGGGGATTCCGTGGGAACACCATATATTTT
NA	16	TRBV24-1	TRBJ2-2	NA	CATSDLQGWNTGELFF	TGTGCCACCAGTGATCTACAGGGATGGAACACCGGGGAGCTGTTTTTT
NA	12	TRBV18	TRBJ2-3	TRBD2	CASSGGADTQYF	TGTGCCAGCTCGGGAGGGGCAGATACGCAGTATTTT
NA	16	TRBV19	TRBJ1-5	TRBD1	CAIGGQGTYSNQPQHF	TGTGCCATCGGGGGACAGGGGACCTATAGCAATCAGCCCCAGCATTTT
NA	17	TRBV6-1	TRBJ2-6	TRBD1	CASSARGLNSGANVLTF	TGTGCCAGCAGTGCCAGGGGGCTCAACTCTGGGGCCAACGTCCTGACTTTC
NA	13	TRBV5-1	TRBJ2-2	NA	CASSLRTLGELFF	TGCGCCAGCAGCTTACGGACTCTCGGGGAGCTGTTTTTT
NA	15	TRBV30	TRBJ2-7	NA	CAWSYWGPKTHEQYF	TGTGCCTGGAGTTATTGGGGGCCTAAGACACACGAGCAGTACTTC
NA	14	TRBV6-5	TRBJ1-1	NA	CASFGRVLNTEAFF	TGTGCCAGCTTCGGGAGGGTTCTGAACACTGAAGCTTTCTTT
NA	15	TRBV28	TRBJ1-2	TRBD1	CASIPGQGRNRGYTF	TGTGCCAGCATACCGGGACAGGGAAGAAATCGTGGCTACACCTTC
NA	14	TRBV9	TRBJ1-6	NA	CASSPDGDNSPLHF	TGTGCCAGCAGCCCAGACGGAGATAATTCACCCCTCCACTTT
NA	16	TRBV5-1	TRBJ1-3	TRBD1	CASSPGQGAAGNTIYF	TGCGCCAGCAGCCCCGGGCAGGGGGCCGCTGGAAACACCATATATTTT
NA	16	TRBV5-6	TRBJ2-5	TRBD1	CASSLGTGWAQETQYF	TGTGCCAGCAGCTTGGGGACAGGTTGGGCCCAAGAGACCCAGTACTTC
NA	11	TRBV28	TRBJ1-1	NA	CASRLNTEAFF	TGTGCCAGCCGGTTAAACACTGAAGCTTTCTTT
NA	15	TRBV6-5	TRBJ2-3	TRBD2	CASRRLAGGTDTQYF	TGTGCCAGCAGGAGACTAGCGGGGGGCACAGATACGCAGTATTTT
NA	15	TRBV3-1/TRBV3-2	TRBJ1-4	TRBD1	CASSMGQGGPGKLFF	TGTGCCAGCAGCATGGGACAGGGCGGTCCTGGAAAACTGTTTTTT
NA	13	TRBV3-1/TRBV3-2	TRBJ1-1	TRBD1	CASSQTGWTEAFF	TGTGCCAGCAGCCAGACAGGGTGGACTGAAGCTTTCTTT
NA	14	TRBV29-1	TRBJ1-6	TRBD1	CSVLTGGYNSPLHF	TGCAGCGTTTTGACAGGGGGTTATAATTCACCCCTCCACTTT
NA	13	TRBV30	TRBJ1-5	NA	CAWRGGRDQPQHF	TGTGCCTGGAGAGGGGGTCGGGATCAGCCCCAGCATTTT
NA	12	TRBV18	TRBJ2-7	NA	CASSPGGYEQYF	TGTGCCAGCTCACCAGGCGGGTACGAGCAGTACTTC
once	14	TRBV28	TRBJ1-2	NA	CASSLQGGGSGYTF	TGTGCCAGCAGTTTACAGGGTGGTGGTTCTGGCTACACCTTC
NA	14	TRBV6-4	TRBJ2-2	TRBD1	CASSALTGVGELFF	TGTGCCAGCAGCGCCCTGACAGGGGTCGGGGAGCTGTTTTTT
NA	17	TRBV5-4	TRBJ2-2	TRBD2	CASSRRMTSSGTGELFF	TGTGCCAGCAGCCGGCGGATGACTAGCTCGGGCACCGGGGAGCTGTTTTTT
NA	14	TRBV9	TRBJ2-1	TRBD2	CASNGGESYNEQFF	TGTGCCAGCAACGGGGGGGAGAGTTACAATGAGCAGTTCTTC
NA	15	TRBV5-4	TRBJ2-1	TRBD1	CASSHDRALYNEQFF	TGTGCCAGTAGCCACGACAGGGCCCTCTACAATGAGCAGTTCTTC
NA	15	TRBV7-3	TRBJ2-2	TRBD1	CASSLQGAGTGELFF	TGTGCCAGCAGCCTCCAGGGGGCGGGCACCGGGGAGCTGTTTTTT
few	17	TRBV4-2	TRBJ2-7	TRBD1	CASSQEDTGQGVYEQYF	TGTGCCAGCAGCCAAGAGGATACGGGACAGGGGGTCTACGAGCAGTACTTC
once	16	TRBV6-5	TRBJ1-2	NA	CASSYLLRSTNYGYTF	TGTGCCAGCAGTTACTTACTTAGAAGCACTAACTATGGCTACACCTTC
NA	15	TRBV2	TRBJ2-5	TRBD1	CASGNDRGPGETQYF	TGTGCCAGCGGTAATGACAGGGGGCCGGGGGAGACCCAGTACTTC
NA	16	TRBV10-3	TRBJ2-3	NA	CAISPDTYPRTDTQYF	TGTGCCATCAGCCCGGACACCTACCCACGCACAGATACGCAGTATTTT
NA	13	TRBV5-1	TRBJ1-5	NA	CASSPTPSGPQHF	TGCGCCAGCAGCCCTACCCCTTCGGGGCCCCAGCATTTT
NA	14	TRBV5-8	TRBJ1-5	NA	CASSLGNRAQPQHF	TGTGCCAGCAGCTTGGGGAACAGGGCGCAGCCCCAGCATTTT
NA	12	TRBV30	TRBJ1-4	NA	CAWSVQGEKLFF	TGTGCCTGGAGTGTACAGGGTGAAAAACTGTTTTTT
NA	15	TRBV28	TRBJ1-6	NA	CASSRGSSYNSPLHF	TGTGCCAGCAGCCGAGGGAGCTCCTATAATTCACCCCTCCACTTT
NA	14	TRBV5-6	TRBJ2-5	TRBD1	CASSFGQEEETQYF	TGTGCCAGCAGCTTTGGACAGGAGGAAGAGACCCAGTACTTC
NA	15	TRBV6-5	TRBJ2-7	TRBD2	CASARGLAGIYEQYF	TGTGCCAGCGCAAGGGGACTAGCGGGGATCTACGAGCAGTACTTC
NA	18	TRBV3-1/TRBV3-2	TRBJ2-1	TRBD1	CASSQVGQGVRSYNEQFF	TGTGCCAGCAGCCAAGTGGGACAGGGAGTTCGATCCTACAATGAGCAGTTCTTC
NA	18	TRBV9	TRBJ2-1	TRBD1	CASSPQGGQGGVWNEQFF	TGTGCCAGCAGCCCCCAGGGGGGACAGGGGGGCGTTTGGAATGAGCAGTTCTTC
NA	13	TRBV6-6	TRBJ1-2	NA	CASSYLGGYGYTF	TGTGCCAGCAGTTATTTGGGGGGCTATGGCTACACCTTC
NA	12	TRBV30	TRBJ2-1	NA	CAWAPGVNEQFF	TGTGCCTGGGCCCCAGGGGTCAATGAGCAGTTCTTC
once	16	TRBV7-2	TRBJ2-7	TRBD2	CASSFATGAGGAEQYF	TGTGCCAGCAGCTTCGCGACTGGGGCGGGGGGCGCCGAGCAGTACTTC